This T cell receptor (beta chain) was sequenced for a study of blood T cell repertoires in COVID-19. In the study overall: Whether acute or convalescent, the COVID-19 samples came from the United States, Italy and Spain. PBMCs, B-cell-depleted T cells, or T cells were the source of the cDNA or gDNA that made up the material.

Assay used: immunoSEQ multiplex PCR; TCRdb lists only in-frame clones, some missing. The sample has hundreds of thousands of clones; 86% are singletons. Participant-reported clinical history was the basis for cohort assignment. This sequence originates from a man aged 35-49 years who had recovered from COVID-19. The sample was PBMCs or T cells enriched from blood (not recorded which).

Here the CDR3 reads CATSERTGDGYTF. DNA for the CDR3: TGTGCCACCAGTGAAAGGACAGGGGATGGCTACACCTTC. The J gene is TRBJ1-2, the V gene TRBV24-1, with 9 bases matching TRBD1. The germline CDR1 and CDR2 sequences are KGHDR and SFDVKD. This CDR3 is built from 13 residues. Trimming took 4 bases from V and 6 from J; bases not matched to a gene: 2.